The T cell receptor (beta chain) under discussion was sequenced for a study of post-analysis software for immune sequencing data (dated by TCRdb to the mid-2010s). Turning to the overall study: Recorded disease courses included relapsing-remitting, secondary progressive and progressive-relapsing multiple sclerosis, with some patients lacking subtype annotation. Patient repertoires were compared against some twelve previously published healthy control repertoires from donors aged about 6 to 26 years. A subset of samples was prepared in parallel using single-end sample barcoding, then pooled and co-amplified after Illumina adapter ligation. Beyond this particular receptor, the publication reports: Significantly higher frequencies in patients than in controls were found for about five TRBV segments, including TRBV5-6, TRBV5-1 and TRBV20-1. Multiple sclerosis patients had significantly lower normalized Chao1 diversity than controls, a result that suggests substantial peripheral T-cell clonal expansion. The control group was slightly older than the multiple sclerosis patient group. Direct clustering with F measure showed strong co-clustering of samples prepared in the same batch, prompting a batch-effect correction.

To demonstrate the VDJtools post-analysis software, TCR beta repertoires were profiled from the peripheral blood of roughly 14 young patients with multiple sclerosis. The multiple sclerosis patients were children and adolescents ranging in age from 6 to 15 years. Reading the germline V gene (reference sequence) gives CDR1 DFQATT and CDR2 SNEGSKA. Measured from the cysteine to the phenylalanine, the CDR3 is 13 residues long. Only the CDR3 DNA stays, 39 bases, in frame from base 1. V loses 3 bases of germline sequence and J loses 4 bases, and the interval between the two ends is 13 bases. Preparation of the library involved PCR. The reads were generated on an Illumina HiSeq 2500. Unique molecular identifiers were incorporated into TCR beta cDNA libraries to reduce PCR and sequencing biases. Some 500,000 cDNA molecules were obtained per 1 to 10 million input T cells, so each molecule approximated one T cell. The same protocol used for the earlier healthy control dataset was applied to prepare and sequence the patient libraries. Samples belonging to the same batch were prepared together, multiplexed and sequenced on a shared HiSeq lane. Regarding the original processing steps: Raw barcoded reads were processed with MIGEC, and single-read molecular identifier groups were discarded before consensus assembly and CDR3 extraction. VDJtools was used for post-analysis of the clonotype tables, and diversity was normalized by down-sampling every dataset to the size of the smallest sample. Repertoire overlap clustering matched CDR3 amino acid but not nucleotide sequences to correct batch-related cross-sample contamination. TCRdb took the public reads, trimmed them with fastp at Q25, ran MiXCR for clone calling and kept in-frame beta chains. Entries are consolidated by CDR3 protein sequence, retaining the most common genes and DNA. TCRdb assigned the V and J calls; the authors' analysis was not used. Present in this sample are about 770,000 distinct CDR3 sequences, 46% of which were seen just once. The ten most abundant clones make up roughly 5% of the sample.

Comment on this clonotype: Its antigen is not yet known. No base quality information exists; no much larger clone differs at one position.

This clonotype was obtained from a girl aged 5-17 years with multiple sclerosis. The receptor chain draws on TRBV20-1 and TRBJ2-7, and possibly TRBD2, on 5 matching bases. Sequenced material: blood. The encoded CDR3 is CSARGGSNYEQYF. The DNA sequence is TGCAGTGCTAGGGGTGGGAGCAATTACGAGCAGTACTTC.